Listed below are T cell receptor beta chains from one sample, sequenced in a study of T cell changes during pregnancy in multiple sclerosis. TCRdb's copy holds only in-frame clones and misses some; the assay was immunoSEQ multiplex PCR. The repertoire includes 25,000 to 35,000 clones, over 65% of them detected once, and around 7.9% sits in the top ten. Source: CD8+ T cells from peripheral blood mononuclear cells, taken after pregnancy. These receptors all come from a female donor with multiple sclerosis, enrolled in a pregnancy study. CDR3s include the opening cysteine and the closing phenylalanine or tryptophan. A D gene is named only where the DNA matches it firmly. A row's size may be missing; if present it is once, few, many or a size class.

.,TRBV4-3,.,TRBJ2-7,CASSHTRYHSYEQYF,TGCGCCAGCAGCCACACGAGGTATCACTCCTACGAGCAGTACTTC
medium-sized,TRBV5-4,TRBD1,TRBJ1-1,CASSLDRGVAFF,TGTGCCAGCAGCCTGGACAGGGGGGTGGCTTTCTTT
.,TRBV7-9,.,TRBJ2-1,CASSLGSLGEQFF,TGTGCCAGCAGCTTAGGGAGTCTCGGTGAGCAGTTCTTC
.,TRBV7-9,.,TRBJ2-7,CASQAGGSSVEQYF,TGTGCCAGCCAGGCGGGCGGCTCCTCGGTGGAGCAGTACTTC
.,TRBV21-1,.,TRBJ1-2,CASSKGRLTRGYGYTF,TGTGCCAGCAGCAAAGGGAGACTTACACGCGGCTATGGCTACACCTTC
.,TRBV7-9,TRBD1,TRBJ2-5,CASSPYGTGMKTQYF,TGTGCCAGCAGCCCATACGGGACAGGGATGAAGACCCAGTACTTC
.,TRBV7-9,.,TRBJ1-2,CASSSTSHPNYGYTF,TGTGCCAGCAGCTCAACTTCCCACCCTAACTATGGCTACACCTTC
few,TRBV4-1,TRBD1,TRBJ1-6,CASSLDRVNSPLHF,TGCGCCAGCAGCCTGGACAGGGTGAATTCACCCCTCCACTTT
.,TRBV13,TRBD1,TRBJ2-7,CASSPDRGIVEQYF,TGTGCCAGCAGCCCCGACAGGGGGATAGTCGAGCAGTACTTC
.,TRBV19,.,TRBJ1-2,CASSMRRLNYGYTF,TGTGCCAGTAGTATGCGTCGACTAAACTATGGCTACACCTTC
.,TRBV5-4,TRBD1,TRBJ2-5,CASSYNRGRMETQYF,TGTGCCAGCAGCTATAACAGGGGGCGGATGGAGACCCAGTACTTC
.,TRBV7-3,.,TRBJ2-7,CASSLGGASSYEQYF,TGTGCCAGCAGCTTAGGAGGTGCGAGCTCCTACGAGCAGTACTTC
.,TRBV11-1,TRBD1,TRBJ1-4,CASSSWDREEKLFF,TGTGCCAGCAGCTCCTGGGACAGGGAAGAAAAACTGTTTTTT
.,TRBV5-6,.,TRBJ1-5,CASSSGTWVYQPQHF,TGTGCCAGCAGCTCGGGGACATGGGTTTACCAGCCCCAGCATTTT
.,TRBV28,TRBD1,TRBJ1-1,CASSSPSLSRGQAYEAFF,TGTGCCAGCAGTTCCCCTTCCCTTAGCCGAGGACAGGCGTATGAAGCTTTCTTT
once,TRBV4-1,.,TRBJ2-7,CASSQAVYGSSYEQYF,TGCGCCAGCAGCCAAGCTGTTTACGGGAGCTCCTACGAGCAGTACTTC
.,TRBV6-1,TRBD1,TRBJ1-4,CASSEGTGGAEKLFF,TGTGCCAGCAGTGAAGGGACAGGGGGCGCTGAAAAACTGTTTTTT
.,TRBV6-4,TRBD2,TRBJ2-1,CASSGLAGGNEQFF,TGTGCCAGCAGTGGACTAGCGGGGGGGAATGAGCAGTTCTTC
.,TRBV11-2,.,TRBJ1-2,CASTLYRWTEGRNYGYTF,TGTGCCAGCACCCTATACCGGTGGACGGAGGGTCGAAACTATGGCTACACCTTC
.,TRBV30,TRBD2,TRBJ2-1,CAWSMGLAGGNEQFF,TGTGCCTGGAGTATGGGACTAGCGGGGGGAAATGAGCAGTTCTTC
.,TRBV19,TRBD1,TRBJ1-2,CASRTGGNYGYTF,TGTGCCAGTAGGACAGGGGGGAACTATGGCTACACCTTC
.,TRBV6-5,.,TRBJ2-2,CASSYSMGRNTGELFF,TGTGCCAGCAGTTACTCGATGGGCAGGAACACCGGGGAGCTGTTTTTT
.,TRBV7-2,.,TRBJ1-4,CASSFSLNEKLFF,TGTGCCAGCAGCTTTAGCCTTAATGAAAAACTGTTTTTT
few,TRBV1,.,TRBJ1-3,CTSSPTPLIAGNTIYF,TGCACCAGCAGCCCGACTCCCCTTATAGCTGGAAACACCATATATTTT
.,TRBV10-3,.,TRBJ1-5,CAISEWPGASNQPQHF,TGTGCCATCAGTGAGTGGCCAGGGGCAAGCAATCAGCCCCAGCATTTT
.,TRBV9,TRBD2,TRBJ2-2,CASSVGAGGSNTGELFF,TGTGCCAGCAGCGTAGGGGCGGGGGGATCGAACACCGGGGAGCTGTTTTTT
.,TRBV28,.,TRBJ1-1,CASSLRGGAEAAFF,TGTGCCAGCAGTTTAAGGGGAGGGGCCGAGGCAGCTTTCTTT
.,TRBV6-5,.,TRBJ2-7,CASGGWRSFSYEQYF,TGTGCCAGCGGGGGGTGGAGAAGCTTCTCCTACGAGCAGTACTTC
once,TRBV7-6,.,TRBJ1-1,CASSLGGRTEAFF,TGTGCCAGCAGCTTAGGGGGGCGGACTGAAGCTTTCTTT
once,TRBV4-3,.,TRBJ1-3,CASSPLIDSSGNTIYF,TGCGCCAGCAGCCCCCTGATTGACAGCTCTGGAAACACCATATATTTT
.,TRBV6-1,TRBD2,TRBJ2-1,CASSESAGGGNEQFF,TGTGCCAGCAGTGAATCCGCGGGGGGTGGCAATGAGCAGTTCTTC
.,TRBV4-3,TRBD2,TRBJ2-2,CASSQKRAGGSAGELFF,TGCGCCAGCAGCCAAAAGCGAGCGGGGGGTTCCGCCGGGGAGCTGTTTTTT
few,TRBV19,TRBD2,TRBJ2-3,CASSKIPGGGADTQYF,TGTGCCAGTAGCAAAATCCCGGGCGGGGGGGCAGATACGCAGTATTTT
.,TRBV19,TRBD2,TRBJ2-1,CASSALAGGTNEQFF,TGTGCCAGTAGTGCGCTAGCGGGGGGGACCAATGAGCAGTTCTTC
.,TRBV4-3,.,TRBJ2-2,CASSPPDSHTGELFF,TGCGCCAGCAGCCCCCCGGACAGTCACACCGGGGAGCTGTTTTTT
.,TRBV5-5,TRBD2,TRBJ2-7,CASSWTSATYEQYF,TGTGCCAGCAGCTGGACTAGCGCTACCTACGAGCAGTACTTC